Described below is a single T cell receptor beta chain sequence and its context. Its target antigen remains unknown. Base qualities are missing; no much larger clone stands one base away. The CDR3 measures 17 amino acids from cysteine to phenylalanine. The entry retains the CDR3 DNA only, 51 bases that are in frame from base 1. These data originate in a study of blood T cell repertoires in COVID-19 (dated by TCRdb to the early 2020s). General notes on the study: Collaborator samples came from the United States, Italy and Spain and covered acute and convalescent phases of COVID-19. The prospective study material was composed of cDNA or gDNA derived from T cells, B-cell-depleted T cells, or PBMCs. The dataset comprised deeply sampled blood TCRbeta repertoires from subjects exposed to, actively infected with, or recovered from COVID-19. The repertoires were released in a freely available public database meant as a resource for research on the immune response to SARS-CoV-2. Samples were obtained from the ongoing ImmuneRACE study (first 160 participants) and from over 1,000 subjects provided by 6 global collaborators. Sample metadata almost always included a de-identified subject ID, COVID-19 status, age in years and sex. HLA class I and class II types, where available, came from metadata supplied by the sample provider rather than from assay-based typing. Study-wide conclusions, independent of this receptor: The amount of clinical and demographic metadata varied by source and participant and was provided uncurated.

The immunoSEQ Assay, a bias-controlled multiplex PCR, was used to amplify TCRbeta CDR3 regions from genomic DNA. The original methods were these. The number of nucleated cells in each sample was estimated from the amplification of reference gene primers within the assay. To quantify the absolute abundance of each unique TCRbeta CDR3 rearrangement, sequence reads were collapsed and filtered. For each sample, productive Simpson clonality was calculated as the square root of Simpson's diversity index over productive rearrangements. The table comes from immuneACCESS by way of TCRdb, which keeps in-frame sequences with V and J called. Part of the clones is missing from these tables; in studies checked, under half for an unresolved V gene and the rest for unknown reasons. D and trimming come from the DNA, and the V and J calls and clone size come from that table. The sample has hundreds of thousands of clones on record, more than 75% of them singletons. Clones ranked in the top ten supply under 3.5% of the sample.

Samples from volunteer blood donors who had recovered from COVID-19 were contributed by a second Seattle source. Each collaborating institution followed its own protocols to collect whole blood in K2EDTA tubes. For TCRbeta analysis, collaborators shipped samples as frozen whole blood, isolated PBMCs, or DNA extracted from either of those sample types. The sequenced material came from peripheral blood. Recombination connected TRBV21-1 to TRBJ1-1; TRBD1 is taken as the D call from the table, unchecked against the DNA. TRBV21-1 is a pseudogene segment. This clonotype originated in a woman aged 18-35 years who had recovered from COVID-19. The DNA is TGTGCCAGCAGCAAAGAAATCGACAGGGAAAGAATCACTGAAGCTTTCTTT. Its protein reads: CASSKEIDRERITEAFF.